This T cell receptor beta chain derives from a study of blood T cell repertoires in COVID-19. TCRdb's copy holds only in-frame clones and misses some; the assay was immunoSEQ multiplex PCR. The sample yields around 160,000 clones, over 75% seen once. Germline CDR1 and CDR2: SGHDT and YYEEEE. Trimming left V 4 bases short and J 4 bases short, with 17 bases between. This CDR3 region has 15 residues. What was sequenced was PBMCs or T cells enriched from blood (not recorded which). The sequence came from a man over 45 who had recovered from COVID-19. This rearrangement joins TRBV5-6 to TRBJ1-1; D is possibly TRBD1 (6 bases). The CDR3: CASSNQGTWGTEAFF. CDR3 DNA sequence: TGTGCCAGCAGCAACCAGGGGACCTGGGGCACTGAAGCTTTCTTT.